A single sample is the source of the 23 T cell receptor beta chains below, sequenced in a study of low-dose radiotherapy and immunotherapy resistance in tumors (dated by TCRdb to between 2022 and 2023). To make first-strand cDNA, Superscript III was used along with a set of TRAV- and TRBV-specific primers so that both the TCRalpha and TCRbeta chains were covered. TCRs were amplified with Phusion for 20 PCR cycles, with a constant-region primer paired with the adapter attached to the V primers. TCRdb reprocessing: public reads trimmed at Q25 with fastp, clones called with MiXCR, in-frame beta chains kept. Merged by CDR3 protein, the rows form single entries marked with the most common genes and DNA. The sample table shows around 8,200 distinct CDR3 sequences, and approximately 57% are seen once. The top ten clonotypes cover approximately 9.3% of the sample. The receptors were gathered from a human donor with advanced metastatic prostate, ovarian, gallbladder or colorectal cancer (not recorded which). This table probably holds off-target reads from a library built for another chain.

The V and J genes are TRBV6-8 and TRBJ2-1, with TRBD2 as a possible D gene (7 bases). V lost 2 bases, J lost 7 bases, and 15 bases lay in between. CDR1 is MNHGY and CDR2 is SAAAGT in the germline V gene. The length of the CDR3 is 15 residues. The CDR3 coding sequence is TGTGCCAGCAGTTACCAGGGGAGGGGAATTAATGAGCAGTTCTTC. Amino acids: CASSYQGRGINEQFF.

The chain uses TRBV28 and TRBJ2-7; D is possibly TRBD2 (6 bases). Germline-derived CDR1 and CDR2 are MDHEN and SYDVKM. V gave up 7 bases and J gave up 3 bases, with 10 bases separating them. CDR3 length equals 12 residues. CDR3 amino acids: CASTGGVYEQYF. For the CDR3, the DNA is TGTGCCAGCACCGGAGGGGTCTACGAGCAGTACTTC.

The rearrangement links TRBV5-1 to TRBJ2-1, with 8 bases that match TRBD1. The junction had 6 bases not matched to a gene; V was cut back by 4 bases and J by 9 bases. This CDR3 region has 13 residues. Germline loops: CDR1 SGHRS, CDR2 YFSETQ. DNA for the CDR3: TGCGCCAGCAGCCTGGACAGGGTTTTTGAGCAGTTCTTC. This sequence encodes CASSLDRVFEQFF.

The J gene is TRBJ1-2, the V gene TRBV6-5, with D tentatively TRBD1 (6 bases). V was cut by 5 bases and J by 2 bases, with 15 bases left in between. Germline CDR1 MNHEY, CDR2 SVGAGI. This CDR3 has 15 residues. CDR3 amino acids: CASSGTRGGNYGYTF. In DNA form, the CDR3 reads TGTGCCAGCAGTGGGACACGGGGAGGAAACTATGGCTACACCTTC.

In its sample, this clonotype was seen a few times. This chain connects TRBV6-1 to TRBJ2-7, with 8 bases lining up with TRBD1. This CDR3 region has 13 residues. Germline CDR1 and CDR2: MNHNS and SASEGT. The V and J ends lost 4 bases and 8 bases, in that order; junction bases with no gene match: 7. CDR3 sequence (DNA): TGTGCCAGCAGTGGGGTGACAGGGGATAAGCAGTACTTC. Translating gives CASSGVTGDKQYF.

This chain joins TRBV28 and TRBJ2-2; the D gene is possibly TRBD2 (6 bases). From germline, CDR1 is MDHEN and CDR2 SYDVKM. There are 14 residues in the CDR3. V was clipped by 5 bases and J by 4 bases, with 11 bases between them. The DNA of the CDR3 is TGTGCCAGCAGTCCCGGGACTCCCACCGGGGAGCTGTTTTTT. Translating gives CASSPGTPTGELFF.

The rearrangement joins TRBV21-1 to TRBJ1-1. TRBV21-1 is listed as a pseudogene. The CDR3 is 14 amino acids. The DNA of the CDR3 is TGTGCCAGCAGCAAAAGACAATTGAACACTGAAGCTTTCTTT. This sequence encodes CASSKRQLNTEAFF.

The CDR3 nucleotides read TGTGCCAGCAGTGACAGGGATACCGGGGAGCTGTTTTTT. Protein sequence: CASSDRDTGELFF. The chain combines TRBV6-4 with TRBJ2-2, with no clear D. Germline CDR1 reads MRHNA; CDR2 reads SNTAGT. The CDR3 has 13 residues. V lost 2 bases to trimming and J lost 5 bases, with 6 bases between them.

V usage is TRBV19 and J usage is TRBJ2-7; D remains unclear. The CDR3 covers 13 residues. The V gene lost 3 bases and the J gene lost 6 bases, with 12 bases spanning the gap. The V gene's germline CDR1 is LNHDA and CDR2 SQIVND (reference sequence). The CDR3 sequence is CASSMGWIREQYF. The DNA of the CDR3 is TGTGCCAGTAGTATGGGATGGATTCGCGAGCAGTACTTC.

This clonotype was counted once. The chain links TRBV29-1 to TRBJ1-2; 9 bases line up with TRBD1. Looked up from germline, CDR1 is SQVTM and CDR2 is ANQGSEA. The CDR3 runs 18 residues. V trimming: 3 bases; J trimming: 2 bases; junction bases outside the gene matches: 16. CDR3 in DNA: TGCAGCGTTGATCTACCGTGGGGACAGGGCGTAAAAAACTATGGCTACACCTTC. Protein: CSVDLPWGQGVKNYGYTF.

The rearrangement uses TRBV12-3 or TRBV12-4 and TRBJ2-2; D perhaps matches TRBD1 (5 bases). CDR3 size: 15 residues. The V gene lost 3 bases and the J gene lost 6 bases, with 14 bases spanning the gap. CDR3 amino acids: CASSFQGVSAGELFF. CDR3 DNA sequence: TGTGCCAGCAGTTTTCAAGGGGTGTCGGCCGGGGAGCTGTTTTTT.

The chain recombines TRBV7-9 with TRBJ2-5; 7 bases fit TRBD2. There are 15 residues in the CDR3. CDR1 and CDR2 from the germline V gene are SEHNR and FQNEAQ (reference sequence). V gave up 5 bases and J gave up 1 base; unmatched junction bases: 7. CDR3 DNA: TGTGCCAGCAGCCGCGTAACTAGCGTCCAAGAGACCCAGTACTTC. It is translated as CASSRVTSVQETQYF.

The J gene is TRBJ1-1, the V gene TRBV6-2 or TRBV6-3, with 7 nucleotides matching TRBD1. The trim removed 6 bases at V and 2 bases at J, leaving 12 bases unmatched. Germline loops: CDR1 MNHEY, CDR2 SVGEGT. The length of the CDR3 is 16 residues. CDR3 in amino acids: CASRPRQGAGNTEAFF. CDR3 in DNA: TGTGCCAGCAGGCCAAGACAGGGTGCGGGAAACACTGAAGCTTTCTTT.

CDR3 amino acids: CASSFPGQTYGYTF. CDR3 coding DNA: TGTGCCAGCAGTTTCCCCGGACAGACTTATGGCTACACCTTC. The rearrangement links TRBV28 to TRBJ1-2, with D perhaps matching TRBD1 (6 bases). The CDR3 sequence is 14 residues long. Trimming cost V 3 bases and J 5 bases, with 13 bases left between them. Germline assignment: CDR1 MDHEN and CDR2 SYDVKM.

J is TRBJ2-7 and V is TRBV6-2 or TRBV6-3; the D gene could be TRBD1 or TRBD2 (5 bases each). Trimming took off 4 bases at V and 4 bases at J, with 11 bases between the two ends. The germline V gene has CDR1 MNHEY and CDR2 SVGEGT. The CDR3 is 13 residues long. The CDR3 loop is CASSSPREYEQYF. CDR3 sequence (DNA): TGTGCCAGCAGTTCTCCCAGGGAGTACGAGCAGTACTTC.

The chain is built from TRBV20-1 and TRBJ2-5; no clear D gene. V shed 1 base and J shed 1 base, with 7 bases lying between them. The CDR3 has 13 amino acids. Germline lookup yields CDR1 DFQATT and CDR2 SNEGSKA (reference sequence). The DNA for the CDR3 is TGCAGTGCTAGAGGCCCACTCCAAGAGACCCAGTACTTC. This encodes CSARGPLQETQYF.

V is TRBV28 and J is TRBJ2-2; possibly TRBD2 for D (5 bases). Germline CDR1 is MDHEN and CDR2 is SYDVKM. Trimming took 1 base from V and 7 from J, leaving 7 bases between them. The CDR3 has 13 amino acids. This CDR3 is CASSLFEGGELFF. The CDR3 coding sequence is TGTGCCAGCAGTTTATTTGAGGGCGGGGAGCTGTTTTTT.

This chain joins TRBV27 and TRBJ2-7, with D tentatively TRBD2 (5 bases). Trimming cost V 2 bases and J 1 base, with 9 bases left between them. The CDR3 is made up of 14 amino acids. Germline CDR1 and CDR2: MNHEY and SMNVEV (reference sequence). CDR3 protein: CASSLVEGSYEQYF. The CDR3 nucleotides are TGTGCCAGCAGTTTAGTTGAGGGATCCTACGAGCAGTACTTC.

This clonotype came up a few times. This rearrangement joins TRBV5-6 to TRBJ2-1, with D possibly being TRBD2 (6 bases). The V gene's germline CDR1 is SGHDT and CDR2 YYEEEE. V lost 0 bases and J lost 1, with 8 bases in between. The CDR3 is 15 amino acids. The CDR3 is CASSLVGTSYNEQFF. DNA for the CDR3: TGTGCCAGCAGCTTGGTGGGGACTTCCTACAATGAGCAGTTCTTC.

There are a few counts of this clonotype. This rearrangement joins TRBV29-1 to TRBJ1-1; possibly TRBD1 for D (6 bases). The CDR3 consists of 13 residues. V was pared by 5 bases and J by 6 bases, with 16 bases between. The germline gives CDR1 SQVTM, CDR2 ANQGSEA. The CDR3 DNA follows: TGCAGCGTTAGGGGGATGTGGGCCGCTGAAGCTTTCTTT. This translates into CSVRGMWAAEAFF.

The rearrangement links TRBV7-2 to TRBJ1-2; perhaps TRBD1 as D (5 bases). CDR1 SGHTA and CDR2 FQGNSA come from the germline V gene. The CDR3 runs 14 residues. The germline V and J ends were trimmed by 1 base and 7 bases, with 13 bases remaining between them. The DNA of the CDR3 is TGTGCCAGCAGCTTAGAAGGCGGGGGTTCTGGCTACACCTTC. Encoded protein: CASSLEGGGSGYTF. Combining the CDR3 with reference TRBV7-2 and TRBJ1-2 gives the whole variable domain GAGVSQSPSNKVTEKGKDVELRCDPISGHTALYWYRQSLGQGLEFLIYFQGNSAPDKSGLPSDRFSAERTGGSVSTLTIQRTQQEDSAVYLCASSLEGGGSGYTFGSGTRLTVV.

The rearrangement joins TRBV11-3 to TRBJ2-7; D is unclear. This CDR3 spans 14 amino acids. V was clipped by 3 bases and J by 2 bases, with 11 bases between them. Germline assignment: CDR1 SGHNT and CDR2 YENEEA. CDR3 region: CASSFSSGPYEQYF. DNA for the CDR3: TGTGCCAGCAGCTTCTCCTCAGGACCCTACGAGCAGTACTTC.

This clonotype was counted between two and nine times. Here the CDR3 reads CASSFQQLGGQGIHF. Here the CDR3 DNA reads TGTGCCAGCAGTTTCCAACAACTCGGAGGCCAGGGAATCCACTTT. The rearrangement joins TRBV28 to TRBJ1-6, with D perhaps matching TRBD1 (5 bases). The CDR3 has 15 amino acids. V lost 3 bases, J lost 17 bases, and 23 bases lay in between. Per germline, CDR1 MDHEN and CDR2 SYDVKM.